This passage covers 2 T cell receptor beta chains from one sample sequenced in a study of tumor-infiltrating lymphocytes in oesophageal squamous cell carcinoma. From the PCR reads, TCRdb called clonotypes with MiXCR, one entry per CDR3 protein. The sample includes about 13,000 distinct CDR3 sequences, 54% seen only once; the top ten take about 37%. The sequenced sample was esophageal tumor tissue. The receptors shown here come from a male donor with esophageal squamous cell carcinoma.

A single count supports this clonotype. The V call is TRBV24-1, the J call TRBJ2-3; D uncertain. Germline assignment: CDR1 KGHDR and CDR2 SFDVKD. The CDR3 runs 13 residues. V lost 0 bases to trimming and J lost 6 bases, with 6 bases between them. Here the CDR3 DNA reads TGTGCCACCAGTGATTTGGGGGTGGATACGCAGTATTTT. As protein: CATSDLGVDTQYF.

This rearrangement joins TRBV5-4 to TRBJ2-1, with D perhaps TRBD2 (6 bases). The CDR3 has 15 residues. Trimming left V 3 bases short and J 0 bases short, with 10 bases between. CDR1 and CDR2 (germline): SGHNT, YYREEE (reference sequence). CDR3 sequence (DNA): TGTGCCAGCAGCTCAGAGACTAGCTCCTACAATGAGCAGTTCTTC. This translates into CASSSETSSYNEQFF.